One and the same sample provided the 4 T cell receptor beta chains below, sequenced in a study of blood T cell repertoires in COVID-19. Profiling relied on immunoSEQ multiplex PCR, and the TCRdb table lists in-frame clones only, not all of them. Here the sample spans some 120,000 clones, 83% being singletons. Sequenced material: peripheral blood. These receptors were obtained from a man in his thirties or forties with acute or convalescent COVID-19.

This clone has only one observation. J is TRBJ2-6 and V is TRBV5-8, with D possibly being TRBD2 (7 bases). V was pared by 1 base and J by 2 bases, with 19 bases between. CDR1 is SGHTS and CDR2 is YDEGEE in the germline V gene. This CDR3 has 19 amino acids. The CDR3 sequence is CASSLYGRAGATGANVLTF. In nucleotides, the CDR3 is TGTGCCAGCAGCTTGTACGGAAGGGCGGGGGCGACTGGGGCCAACGTCCTGACTTTC.

The chain is built from TRBV10-3 and TRBJ1-1, with TRBD1 matching over 7 bases. CDR3 length equals 14 residues. The germline V gene encodes CDR1 ENHRY and CDR2 SYGVKD. V was clipped by 10 bases and J by 1 base; unmatched bases: 9. The CDR3 nucleotides read TGTGCCACTAGACCAGGGGGTGGGAACACTGAAGCTTTCTTT. This codes for CATRPGGGNTEAFF.

The chain recombines TRBV7-9 with TRBJ2-7; D possibly corresponds to TRBD1 (5 bases). V dropped 4 bases and J dropped 1 base, with 20 bases sitting between them. This CDR3 has 17 residues. Germline V gene data show CDR1 as SEHNR and CDR2 as FQNEAQ (reference sequence). CDR3 nucleotide sequence: TGTGCCAGCAGCTGGGGAATAGAACAGGCGGAGTCCTACGAGCAGTACTTC. As protein: CASSWGIEQAESYEQYF.

The chain recombines TRBV4-3 with TRBJ2-7; 9 bases line up with TRBD2. The germline V gene encodes CDR1 LGHNA and CDR2 YSLEER. The CDR3 contains 17 residues. V trimming: 8 bases; J trimming: 5 bases; junction bases outside the gene matches: 19. The CDR3 bases are TGCGCCAGCGGAAACCTTTGGACTAGCGACGATGGGCACGAGCAGTACTTC. Its translation: CASGNLWTSDDGHEQYF.